This paragraph reports one T cell receptor beta chain. These data are taken from a study of blood T cell repertoires in COVID-19. TCRdb's copy holds only in-frame clones and misses some; the assay was immunoSEQ multiplex PCR. The sample carries 100,000 to 130,000 clones, 70% to 90% recorded once. With 4 bases clipped from V and 8 bases from J, the junction kept 6 bases outside the gene matches. CDR1 is LNHDA, CDR2 SQIVND, per germline (reference sequence). The CDR3 spans 13 residues. The receptor was derived from a man aged 35 to 55 with active or convalescent COVID-19. The sequencing input was peripheral blood. The genes are TRBV19 and TRBJ1-2, with TRBD1 identical over 8 bases. CDR3 region: CASSTTGEGGYTF. The DNA of the CDR3 is TGTGCCAGTAGTACGACAGGGGAAGGGGGCTACACCTTC.